This is a list of T cell receptor beta chains from one sample in a study of blood T cells in healthy people across ages. TCRdb redid the calling of the 5' RACE reads with MiXCR, one entry per CDR3 protein. The sample lists approximately 810,000 distinct CDR3 sequences, roughly 40% occurring once. The sample taken for sequencing was blood. The receptors shown here come from a man younger than 30 in good health. The CDR3 runs from the conserved cysteine through the conserved F or W. For some rows the clone size is stated as once, few or many, or as a class when expanded; others skip it.

j_call: TRBJ1-2
clone_size: many
v_call: TRBV4-2
cdr3_aa: CASSQEYTGNYGYTF

j_call: TRBJ1-2
clone_size: NA
v_call: TRBV5-1
cdr3_aa: CASSARTGGANYGYTF

j_call: TRBJ2-7
clone_size: NA
v_call: TRBV5-6
cdr3_aa: CASSSTRGGVNYEQYF

j_call: TRBJ1-1
clone_size: NA
v_call: TRBV5-1
cdr3_aa: CASSLGARGDTEAFF

j_call: TRBJ2-5
clone_size: NA
v_call: TRBV7-2
cdr3_aa: CASSESHRREQYF

j_call: TRBJ1-2
clone_size: NA
v_call: TRBV4-3
cdr3_aa: CASSQEGPGNWGYTF

j_call: TRBJ1-1
clone_size: NA
v_call: TRBV7-2
cdr3_aa: CASSSVGRGAFF

j_call: TRBJ1-2
clone_size: NA
v_call: TRBV4-1
cdr3_aa: CASSQVSGDRYGYTF

j_call: TRBJ2-1
clone_size: many
v_call: TRBV27
cdr3_aa: CATLLSRGPLDDEQFF

j_call: TRBJ2-5
clone_size: NA
v_call: TRBV7-2
cdr3_aa: CASSRGQYQETQYF

j_call: TRBJ2-7
clone_size: many
v_call: TRBV6-6
cdr3_aa: CASSTTGASYEQYF

j_call: TRBJ1-6
clone_size: NA
v_call: TRBV5-6
cdr3_aa: CANSPGRRFLSPLHF

j_call: NA
clone_size: few
v_call: TRBV6-2/TRBV6-3
cdr3_aa: CASSYSLGNIQYF

j_call: TRBJ1-4
clone_size: NA
v_call: TRBV5-1
cdr3_aa: CASRTGRGPGEKLFF

j_call: TRBJ1-2
clone_size: NA
v_call: TRBV12-3/TRBV12-4
cdr3_aa: CASSTPRSRTRSCGYTF

j_call: TRBJ2-7
clone_size: NA
v_call: TRBV7-9
cdr3_aa: CASSNSDRSSYEQYF

j_call: TRBJ2-3
clone_size: few
v_call: TRBV20-1
cdr3_aa: CSAPGRTDTQYF

j_call: TRBJ2-7
clone_size: NA
v_call: TRBV5-1
cdr3_aa: CASSLDGETSTYEQYF

j_call: TRBJ1-6
clone_size: NA
v_call: TRBV20-1
cdr3_aa: CSVFVQGGSSPLHF

j_call: TRBJ2-1
clone_size: few
v_call: TRBV25-1
cdr3_aa: CASSEYRGQGNEQFF

j_call: TRBJ2-3
clone_size: few
v_call: TRBV20-1
cdr3_aa: CSPGTGTQYF

j_call: TRBJ1-2
clone_size: NA
v_call: TRBV29-1
cdr3_aa: CSVEVGSFSNRCTF

j_call: TRBJ1-2
clone_size: NA
v_call: TRBV20-1
cdr3_aa: CSAREVGYGEYYGYTF